This TCR beta chain appears in the sequencing data of a study of shared clonotypes between healthy human individuals. Broader study findings: Sorted-subset sequencing was shown by rarefaction to be incomplete despite large depth. Naive subsets tended to show greater estimated richness than memory subsets.

Between the trimmed V and J ends, which lost 7 bases and 5 bases, there was a span of 5 bases. The CDR3 contains 9 residues. The germline V gene encodes CDR1 SQVTM and CDR2 ANQGSEA. For this clone: Antigen unknown.

The assay was immunoSEQ multiplex PCR, and TCRdb's table has in-frame clones only and misses some. The repertoire holds a few million clones, with just over 90% as singletons. Caucasian adults living in Nashville, Tennessee, provided all samples. The sequenced sample was naive CD4+ T cells from PBMCs. Subset defined: CD45RA+ positively selected. The rearrangement uses TRBV29-1 and TRBJ1-2; TRBD1 might be the D (5 bases). The TCR originated in a man aged 18 to 29 in good health. Some clones in this sample may be carry-over from other donors' samples. The CDR3 DNA sequence: TGCAGCGAGGGGTATGGCTACACCTTC. This sequence encodes CSEGYGYTF.